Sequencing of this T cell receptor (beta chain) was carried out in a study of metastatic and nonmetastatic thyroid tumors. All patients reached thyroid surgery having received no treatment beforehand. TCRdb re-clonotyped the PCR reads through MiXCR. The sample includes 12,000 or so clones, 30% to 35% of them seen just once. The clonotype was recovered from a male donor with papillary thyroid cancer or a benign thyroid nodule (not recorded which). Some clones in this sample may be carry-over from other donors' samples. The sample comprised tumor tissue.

The DNA for the CDR3 is TGTGCCAGCAGTGACGCGGCGGGACTAGAGGGTCGTGAGCAGTTCTTC. It encodes CASSDAAGLEGREQFF. This chain links TRBV6-4 with TRBJ2-1; 8 bases line up with TRBD2. This CDR3 is built from 16 residues. V dropped 2 bases and J dropped 9; count of bases not matched to a gene: 12. CDR1 is MRHNA, CDR2 SNTAGT, per germline.